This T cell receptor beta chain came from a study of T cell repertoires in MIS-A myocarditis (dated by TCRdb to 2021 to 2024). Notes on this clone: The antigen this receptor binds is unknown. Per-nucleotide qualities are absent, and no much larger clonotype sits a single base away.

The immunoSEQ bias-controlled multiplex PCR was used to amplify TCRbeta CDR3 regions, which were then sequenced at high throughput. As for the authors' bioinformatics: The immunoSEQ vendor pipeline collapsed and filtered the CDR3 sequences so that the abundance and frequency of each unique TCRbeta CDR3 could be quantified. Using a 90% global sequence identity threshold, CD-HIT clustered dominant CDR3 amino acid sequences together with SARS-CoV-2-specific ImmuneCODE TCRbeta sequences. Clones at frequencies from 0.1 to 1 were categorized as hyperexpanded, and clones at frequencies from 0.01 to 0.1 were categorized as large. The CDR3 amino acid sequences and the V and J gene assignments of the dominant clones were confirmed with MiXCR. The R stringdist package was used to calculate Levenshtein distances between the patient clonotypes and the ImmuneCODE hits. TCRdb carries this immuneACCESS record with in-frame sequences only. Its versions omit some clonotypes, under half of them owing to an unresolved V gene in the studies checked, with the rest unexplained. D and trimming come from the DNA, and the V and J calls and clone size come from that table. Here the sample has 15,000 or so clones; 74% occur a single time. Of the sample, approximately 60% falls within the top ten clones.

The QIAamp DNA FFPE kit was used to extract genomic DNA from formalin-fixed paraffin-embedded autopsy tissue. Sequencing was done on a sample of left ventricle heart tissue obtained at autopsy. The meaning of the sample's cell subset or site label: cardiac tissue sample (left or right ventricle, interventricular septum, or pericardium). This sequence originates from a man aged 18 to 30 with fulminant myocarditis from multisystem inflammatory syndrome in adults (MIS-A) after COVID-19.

The nucleotide sequence is given as TGTGCCACCAGCAGGGGAGAATATGAGCAGTTCTTC. Protein translation: CATSRGEYEQFF. The sequence is built from TRBV15 and TRBJ2-1, and the D gene may be TRBD2, 5 bases matching. The germline V gene (reference sequence) supplies CDR1 LNHNV and CDR2 YYDKDF. V is pared back by 3 bases and J by 8 bases, with 8 bases lying between the germline termini. The CDR3 measures 12 amino acids from cysteine to phenylalanine. Only CDR3 DNA is held: 36 bases, read in frame from base 1.